Below, 12 T cell receptor beta chains from the same sample are listed, as sequenced in a study of shared clonotypes between healthy human individuals. CD45RO negativity and positive selection for CCR7 defined naive CD8 cells, a population that excluded terminally differentiated effector memory CD45RA+ cells. Here immunoSEQ multiplex PCR was the method, and the copy in TCRdb shows in-frame clones only, minus some. The sample has almost 700,000 clones; roughly 94% are singletons. The sample comprised naive CD8+ T cells sorted from blood. The receptors were sampled from a man in his thirties or forties in good health.

This clone occurred once. The chain has TRBV6-5 and TRBJ2-6, with D unclear. The CDR3 is 15 residues long. CDR1 is MNHEY, CDR2 SVGAGI, per germline. V lost 2 bases, J lost 0 bases, and 5 bases lay in between. CDR3: CASSYAVSGANVLTF. Written as DNA, the CDR3 is TGTGCCAGCAGTTACGCCGTCTCTGGGGCCAACGTCCTGACTTTC.

V gene TRBV6-1 combines with J gene TRBJ2-3; the match to TRBD2 covers 9 bases. The CDR3 length is 16 residues. V trimming: 0 bases; J trimming: 4 bases; junction bases outside the gene matches: 5. CDR1 is MNHNS and CDR2 is SASEGT in the germline V gene. CDR3 bases: TGTGCCAGCAGTGAAGCGCGGGAGGGCTTGGCAGATACGCAGTATTTT. Translation: CASSEAREGLADTQYF.

About this clone: In the same sample, other DNA sequences code for this CDR3. Written as DNA, the CDR3 is TGTGCCAGCAGCTTAAGGACAGGGAGTTACGAGCAGTACTTC. It translates to CASSLRTGSYEQYF. The V gene is TRBV5-5, the J gene TRBJ2-7; 8 bases align to TRBD1. Unmatched junction bases numbered 5, after V lost 2 bases and J lost 4 bases. Germline V gives CDR1 SGHKS, CDR2 YYEKEE (reference sequence). CDR3 length equals 14 residues.

This clone came up a few times. The chain recombines TRBV6-5 with TRBJ2-1; TRBD2 agrees at 11 bases. V shed 0 bases, J shed 16 bases, and the junction held 8 bases outside the gene matches. CDR1 is MNHEY and CDR2 is SVGAGI in the germline V gene. The CDR3 sequence is 14 residues long. The CDR3 bases are TGTGCCAGCAGTTACTCTAGCGGGAGGGCCCCTATCTTCTTC. It encodes CASSYSSGRAPIFF.

This chain links TRBV5-6 with TRBJ2-7; 8 bases are a match to TRBD1. Unmatched junction bases numbered 7, after V lost 10 bases and J lost 7 bases. There are 11 residues in the CDR3. CDR1 and CDR2 from the germline V gene are SGHDT and YYEEEE. The CDR3 spells CAAGTGLEQYF. CDR3 DNA sequence: TGTGCCGCAGGGACAGGCCTTGAGCAGTACTTC.

This clone was counted a single time. The CDR3 nucleotides are TGTGCCAGCAGTTTCTCGAGCGGGAGTGGCAATGAGCAGTTCTTC. This sequence encodes CASSFSSGSGNEQFF. V is TRBV27 and J is TRBJ2-1; 8 nucleotides line up with TRBD2. CDR1 is MNHEY, CDR2 SMNVEV, per germline (reference sequence). CDR3 length equals 15 residues. V gave up 3 bases and J gave up 6 bases; unmatched junction bases: 7.

V usage is TRBV13 and J usage is TRBJ2-3; TRBD2 matches 7 bases. V shed 2 bases, J shed 2 bases, and the junction held 7 bases outside the gene matches. This CDR3 contains 16 residues. Germline CDR1 reads PRHDT; CDR2 reads FYEKMQ (reference sequence). The CDR3 DNA follows: TGTGCCAGCAGCTTAACAACGGGAGGTGACACAGATACGCAGTATTTT. Protein sequence: CASSLTTGGDTDTQYF.

The V and J genes are TRBV7-9 and TRBJ2-1; no firm D call. CDR1 is SEHNR, CDR2 FQNEAQ, per germline (reference sequence). The CDR3 extends over 13 amino acids. Trimming took off 0 bases at V and 6 bases at J, with 6 bases between the two ends. CDR3 DNA sequence: TGTGCCAGCAGCTTAGCCACAGTCAATGAGCAGTTCTTC. It specifies CASSLATVNEQFF.

In DNA, the CDR3 is TGCGCCAGCAGCCAAGAGTTTGGGGGAGGGCCTCGCCACTCGCGGGAAGAGACCCAGTACTTC. Translating gives CASSQEFGGGPRHSREETQYF. The chain is built from TRBV4-1 and TRBJ2-5, with 7 bases matching TRBD2. V lost 0 bases to trimming and J lost 3 bases; unmatched junction nucleotides: 22. CDR1 is MGHRA and CDR2 is YSYEKL in the germline V gene. CDR3 length: 21 residues.

This clone was detected once. V and J are TRBV6-6 and TRBJ2-1; 9 nucleotides match TRBD1. With 4 bases clipped from V and 4 bases from J, the junction kept 5 bases outside the gene matches. There are 15 residues in the CDR3. Per germline, CDR1 MNHNY and CDR2 SVGAGI (reference sequence). The CDR3 DNA reads as TGTGCCAGCAGTTCCCCGGACAGGGGATACAATGAGCAGTTCTTC. Its translation: CASSSPDRGYNEQFF.

DNA for the CDR3: TGTGCCTGGACAGGGGGGATGTCCTACGAGCAGTACTTC. Its protein product is CAWTGGMSYEQYF. This chain joins TRBV30 and TRBJ2-7; D perhaps matches TRBD1 (7 bases). Germline V CDR1 and CDR2: GTSNPN, SVGIG (reference sequence). The CDR3 covers 13 residues. Deletions cut 4 bases from V and 1 base from J, with 11 bases between. The full variable domain, in which reference TRBV30 and TRBJ2-7 provide the parts outside the CDR3, is SQTIHQWPATLVQPVGSPLSLECTVEGTSNPNLYWYRQAAGRGLQLLFYSVGIGQISSEVPQNLSASRPQDRQFILSSKKLLLSDSGFYLCAWTGGMSYEQYFGPGTRLTVT.

The chain uses TRBV9 and TRBJ2-7; D is uncertain. Germline V CDR1 and CDR2: SGDLS, YYNGEE. CDR3 length equals 13 residues. Between the trimmed V and J ends, which lost 0 bases and 2 bases, there was a span of 6 bases. DNA of the CDR3: TGTGCCAGCAGCGTAGACGGAACCTACGAGCAGTACTTC. It specifies CASSVDGTYEQYF.